This TCR beta chain emerged from a study of spatial heterogeneity in lung cancer. The time point here: blood at routine non-recurrence follow-up after resection. Germline CDR1 is LGHNA and CDR2 is YSLEER. This CDR3 has 14 residues. V lost 6 bases and J lost 5, with 16 bases in between. This clonotype was picked up a small number of times. One entry per CDR3 protein results from TCRdb running MiXCR on the 5' RACE reads. The table records roughly 15,000 distinct CDR3 sequences, about 19% of them present only once. This chain uses TRBV4-3 with TRBJ1-1; TRBD1 might be the D (5 bases). Source: PBMCs, taken at follow-up. The sequence came from a male donor with early-stage non-small cell lung cancer. CDR3 loop: CASREGRVVTEAFF. In DNA form, the CDR3 reads TGCGCCAGCAGGGAGGGCAGGGTGGTAACTGAAGCTTTCTTT.